Detailed here is one TCR beta chain. No cognate antigen has been identified for it. No base quality information exists; no much larger clone differs at one position. The library came from the immunoSEQ multiplex PCR assay. For the multiplex PCR, a mixture combining 60 forward primers for TCR Vbeta segments and 13 reverse primers for TCR Jbeta segments was used. The CDR3 region of rearranged TCR beta genes was amplified from genomic DNA by a multiplex PCR assay. The Illumina HiSeq System was used to sequence the amplified TCR beta libraries as 87-base-pair reads. The study's processing was this. A later analysis counted approximately 74 million unique TCR beta chains across the 500 to 850 repertoires, and 9 million to 14 million of these chains were shared by at least two donors. Raw reads were error-corrected and collapsed into unique sequences by a nearest-neighbor algorithm in which closely related sequences were merged to remove PCR and sequencing errors. V, D and J gene segments were assigned by aligning CDR3 sequences to IMGT reference sequences. For a sequence to be retained, at least a six-nucleotide match to both a V gene segment and a J gene segment was required. Rearrangements were called productive when the CDR3 lacked stop codons and stayed in frame with V and J; all others were non-productive. CDR3 was defined according to IMGT convention as the region running from the second conserved V-encoded cysteine to the conserved J-encoded phenylalanine. The earlier analysis of fewer than 700 of the donors excluded sequences that lacked an unambiguous match to a single V gene segment. An earlier analysis of a few hundred of the donors called V segments functional above 56.7% productive rearrangements and segregating when the between-donor standard deviation exceeded 5%. A statistical classification framework was developed to diagnose cytomegalovirus status using the catalog of TCR beta chain sequences. A later analysis assigned V and J genes by comparing TCR nucleotide sequences with IMGT/GENE-DB human TR gene sequences. The TCRdist pipeline was used in a later analysis to assign CDR3 sequences and most-parsimonious VDJ recombination scenarios. In a later analysis, each TCR beta chain was defined by its CDR3 amino acid sequence together with its V-gene family, and reads lacking a unique V-gene family were excluded. In a later analysis, 450 to 600 highly shared, low-generation-probability nucleotide sequences were removed to address suspected cross-contamination and a sequencing artifact. A later analysis calculated a clonal expansion index for each public chain from normalized within-repertoire ranks of inferred template counts. A later analysis computed generation probabilities with a VDJ recombination model fitted to out-of-frame rearrangements, and checked the results against IGoR. In a later analysis, TCR-TCR, TCR-HLA and TCR-CMV co-occurrence was scored with hypergeometric tests, and a repertoire-size bias correction was applied to TCR pairs. A later analysis estimated false discovery rates by permuting HLA or CMV assignments 20 times. In a later analysis, co-occurring TCRs were grouped with DBSCAN, and TCRdist sequence similarity was added when clustering was performed within HLA-allele-positive subsets. Co-occurrence clustering excluded repertoires with fewer than 30,000 or more than 120,000 public chains, plus five with anomalous nucleotide sharing. The source is immuneACCESS, and TCRdb retained only in-frame sequences with V and J called. Part of the clones is not carried over; for the studies checked, unresolved V genes explain less than half of this, and the remainder is unexplained. That table supplies the V and J calls and clone size; D and trimming were determined from the DNA. This sample lists under 200,000 clones; approximately 83% were detected once. The biggest ten clones account for about 10% of the sample.

These data originate in a study of cytomegalovirus exposure and HLA in healthy donors (dated by TCRdb to 2016 to 2017). A note on the overall study: According to an earlier analysis of 587 of the donors, 200 million or so T cells yielded some 110 million unique TCR beta sequences and more than 250 Gb of sequence data. Genome-wide SNP genotypes for about 65% of the 666 donors were used in a later genetic analysis, which treated that subset as a discovery cohort. Every repertoire in the discovery cohort had been generated on one and the same sequencing platform. Alongside the repertoire data, information on donor age, sex, ethnicity and CMV serostatus was compiled. Of the roughly 400 genotyped donors, approximately 80% fell in the genetic ancestry cluster associated with self-reported Caucasian donors. About 5 DR-DQ haplotypes were handled as single units for association and clustering, since linkage in the cohort was strong. Class I and class II HLA loci were covered by the typing at four-digit resolution. Among about 400 genotyped donors of the cohort, an average of approximately 240,000 unique TCR beta nucleotide sequences was sequenced per donor, of which roughly 17% were non-productive. To predict cytomegalovirus infection status, the study combined high-throughput TCR immunosequencing, statistical association of individual TCRs with disease status, and machine learning. A separate validation cohort of roughly 130 different subjects was used in addition to the approximately 670-subject first cohort. An early release that covered about 640 HLA-typed donors contained about 300 gigabases of sequencing data and 80 million or so unique TCR sequences. The study used immunosequencing to profile the T cell repertoires of around 600 subjects and linked those repertoires to cytomegalovirus serostatus. The study aimed to test whether signatures of past pathogen exposure could be identified by cataloging public T cell receptors. The number of typed donors differed by locus: roughly 629-640 for A, B, C, DRB1 and DQB1; 522 for DQA1; around 610 for DPA1; and 400 to 480 for DPB1. Rather than drawing on any new phenotypic data, the later analysis identified candidate immune exposures from TCR beta sequences and the way those sequences occurred across donors. A later analysis re-analyzed previously published TCR beta repertoires from about 730 donors and added high-resolution HLA genotyping to study TCR occurrence patterns. To decide whether each TCR beta V gene segment behaved as functional or pseudogenic, an earlier analysis of over 500 of the donors relied on high-throughput TCR beta sequencing. Study-level results and caveats: Presence/absence analyses assumed roughly uniform sequencing depth across donors, an assumption that may not hold. In a later genetic analysis, a missense DCLRE1C variant was associated with V-gene and J-gene trimming of TCR beta chains, and the association was replicated in an independent cohort. A further reported finding was that TCR beta sequences accurately predicted the HLA-A and HLA-B alleles for most subjects in the first cohort. In a later analysis, HLA-associated TCR beta chains were found to be more clonally expanded and to have lower generation probabilities than equally common non-associated chains. Cytomegalovirus status was reported to be diagnosed by the classifier with high specificity and sensitivity in both the original and validation cohorts. An earlier analysis of around 540 of the donors showed that most TCR beta V segments appeared in productive rearrangements either about 87% or about 30% of the time, which broadly matched IMGT annotations. A later analysis found that most CMV-associated TCR beta chains appeared HLA-restricted, with HLA associations seemingly driven largely by CMV exposure. A later analysis associated some 17,000 TCR beta sequences with specific HLA alleles at a false discovery rate of 0.05. Because HLA typing was unavailable for some donors at each locus, only the typed subset was used in association tests. Correlated functional status among segregating V segments might be attributable to linkage disequilibrium, but an unknown experimental factor could not be ruled out. A later analysis reported that several top co-occurrence clusters appeared linked to parvovirus B19, influenza, CMV and Epstein-Barr virus. A cluster of highly shared sequence variants was judged likely to be a technical artifact of the sequencing pipeline. In the study, around 150 TCR beta chains were listed as associated with cytomegalovirus. Three of the identified cytomegalovirus-associated TCR beta chains were confirmed in vitro to be specific for cytomegalovirus antigens. It was suggested by the authors that the approach could potentially be generalized to other disease states and immunological phenotypes. CMV serostatus was the only immune exposure information available for the cohort. Most TCR sequences were observed very rarely across donors, whereas some public TCRs were present in many individuals. The 87-base-pair reads could not distinguish some IMGT-functional V segments, including TRBV6-2 and TRBV6-3, so those segments were excluded. Only TCR beta chains were sequenced in this cohort, and the absence of alpha or paired-chain data limited detectable features. Roughly 15 rarely observed V segments, including chromosome 9 orphons, were excluded from the earlier analysis of about 500 of the donors because counts were too low. Strong co-occurrence of HLA alleles, especially DR and DQ, made assigning TCR associations to individual alleles difficult. In a later analysis, TCR association rates were found to vary across HLA loci, with the most associated TCRs seen for DRB1 alleles and the fewest for HLA-C alleles. Compared with the roughly 670-donor mean, donors in an Asian-associated ancestry cluster had fewer N-insertions in productive TCRs, according to a later genetic analysis.

The CDR3 starts with the cysteine, ends with the phenylalanine, and has 14 residues. Only the CDR3 DNA is retained, 42 bases long and in frame from the first base. The germline ends are 9 bases apart after V is trimmed by 3 bases and J by 0 bases. CDR1 and CDR2, looked up from the germline V gene, are WSHSY and SAAADI. The cohort comprised 550 to 700 healthy bone marrow donors. At the time of sampling, all cohort members were nominally healthy, though unrecorded immune exposures were likely present. The donor was CMV seropositive and belonged to the group of over 250 seropositive cohort members. A peripheral blood sample was collected from each donor, and TCR beta sequencing was performed on peripheral blood mononuclear cells. The Qiagen DNeasy Blood Extraction Kit was used to extract genomic DNA from the blood cell samples.

This sequence originates from a man between 18 and 29 years old in good health and CMV-seropositive. The specimen was PBMCs. Recombination joined TRBV10-2 with TRBJ2-7; there is no confident call for the D gene. The CDR3 protein sequence reads: CASSDGGDSYEQYF. The DNA sequence is TGCGCCAGCAGTGATGGCGGAGACTCCTACGAGCAGTACTTC.